Each of the 17 T cell receptor beta chains below was sequenced from the same sample in a study of T cell clonality in common variable immunodeficiency. The data were produced by immunoSEQ multiplex PCR, yet TCRdb's version contains in-frame clones alone and is incomplete. The specimen has some 32,000 clones, none found just once. Sequenced sample: peripheral blood mononuclear cells. The receptors were sampled from a person aged 18 to 70 in good health.

There are many counts of this clone. Read coverage stops 3 residues before the CDR3 terminus; the germline J gene supplies the remainder. The chain recombines TRBV19 with TRBJ1-6; D is possibly TRBD1 (5 bases). Germline V gene sequence: CDR1 LNHDA, CDR2 SQIVND (reference sequence). The V end lost 2 bases, the J end lost 0 bases, and 14 bases lay between the germline ends. The CDR3 covers 18 residues. Here the CDR3 reads CASSISSSGSSYNSPLHF. Incomplete CDR3 DNA: TGTGCCAGTAGTATATCATCCTCAGGGAGCTCCTATAATTCACCC.

There are a few counts of this clone. The CDR3 end falls 3 residues outside the read, so it is completed with the germline J gene. The genes are TRBV30 and TRBJ1-1; D unclear. Germline values: CDR1 GTSNPN, CDR2 SVGIG (reference sequence). The CDR3 runs 12 residues. The CDR3 bases that were read are TGTGCCTGGAGTGTTAGCGGGGAGACC. This translates into CAWSVSGET. The full-length CDR3 reads as CAWSVSGETAFF. Full variable domain (rest looked up from reference TRBV30 and TRBJ1-1): SQTIHQWPATLVQPVGSPLSLECTVEGTSNPNLYWYRQAAGRGLQLLFYSVGIGQISSEVPQNLSASRPQDRQFILSSKKLLLSDSGFYLCAWSVSGETAFFGQGTRLTVV.

The table lists this clone with many counts. The read halts 3 residues ahead of the CDR3 end, with the missing end drawn from the germline J gene. The genes are TRBV4-2 and TRBJ2-3; D is unclear. Germline V gene lookup returns CDR1 LGHNA and CDR2 YNFKEQ. CDR3 size: 15 residues. V lost 1 base, J lost 4 bases, and 12 bases lay in between. CDR3 residues: CASSQGHDSSDTQYF. The sequenced CDR3 bases are TGTGCCAGCAGCCAAGGCCACGACTCCTCAGATACG.

This clone was seen ten or more times. Coverage ceases 3 residues before the CDR3 finishes, and the germline J gene fills in the end. The genes are TRBV20-1 and TRBJ2-5, with no clear D. The CDR3 sequence is 14 residues long. V was cut by 0 bases and J by 5 bases, with 13 bases left in between. Germline values: CDR1 DFQATT, CDR2 SNEGSKA (reference sequence). The CDR3 bases that were read are TGCAGTGCTAGAGATGCAGGTGGAGAGGAGACC. Protein product: CSARDAGGEET. The CDR3 in its entirety is CSARDAGGEETQYF.

In its sample, this clone was seen many times. The read terminates 3 residues before the CDR3 end, so the remaining end is supplied by the germline J gene. This rearrangement joins TRBV30 to TRBJ2-6; D gene unclear. Germline CDR1 and CDR2: GTSNPN and SVGIG (reference sequence). This CDR3 is built from 11 residues. Partial CDR3 DNA: TGTGCCTGGAGTACTACCACAATC. Protein product: CAWSTTTI. The full CDR3 sequence reads CAWSTTTILTF.

This clone has just a few counts. The CDR3 is cut off 3 residues early in the read; its end comes from the germline J gene. The V and J genes are TRBV7-2 and TRBJ1-2; D might be TRBD1 (5 bases). In germline, CDR1 is SGHTA, CDR2 FQGNSA. The CDR3 contains 13 residues. With 11 bases removed from V and 4 bases from J, the gap between germline ends came to 17 bases. The CDR3 bases that were read are TGTGCCTACTCACAGGCGGCACTCTATGGC. As protein: CAYSQAALYG. The entire CDR3 protein is CAYSQAALYGYTF.

This clone was recorded many times. The read ends 3 residues early relative to the CDR3; the germline J gene fills the gap. The chain uses TRBV5-5 and TRBJ1-1, with D possibly matching TRBD1 (5 bases). The CDR3 covers 15 residues. V was clipped by 4 bases and J by 0 bases, with 13 bases between them. Germline V CDR1 and CDR2: SGHKS, YYEKEE (reference sequence). CDR3 DNA (partial): TGTGCCAGCAGCACCCGTGAGGGGATGAACACTGAA. This translates into CASSTREGMNTE. The CDR3 reads in full as CASSTREGMNTEAFF. The whole variable domain, filled in from reference TRBV5-5 and TRBJ1-1, reads DAGVTQSPTHLIKTRGQQVTLRCSPISGHKSVSWYQQVLGQGPQFIFQYYEKEERGRGNFPDRFSARQFPNYSSELNVNALLLGDSALYLCASSTREGMNTEAFFGQGTRLTVV.

This clone was recorded at least ten times. The missing CDR3 end, 3 residues past where the read stops, is filled in from the germline J gene. V usage is TRBV12-3 or TRBV12-4 and J usage is TRBJ1-1, with TRBD1 matching over 8 bases. This CDR3 is built from 16 residues. Unmatched junction bases numbered 9, after V lost 6 bases and J lost 0 bases. The covered CDR3 bases are TGTGCCAGCAGGGACGGGACAGGTGTCATGAACACTGAA. This translates into CASRDGTGVMNTE. Given in full, the CDR3 is CASRDGTGVMNTEAFF.

In this sample, this clone turned up many times. CDR3 protein: CASSTQGGEQYF. The part of the CDR3 DNA that was read is TGTGCCAGTAGTACCCAGGGGGGCGAG. The chain is built from TRBV19 and TRBJ2-7; D may be TRBD1 (7 bases). The read finishes 3 residues shy of the CDR3 end, and the germline J gene is used to complete it. With 4 bases removed from V and 6 bases from J, the gap between germline ends came to 10 bases. This CDR3 is built from 12 residues. Per the germline V gene, CDR1 is LNHDA and CDR2 is SQIVND (reference sequence).

With regard to this clone: Sequencing ends 3 residues short of the CDR3 end; the germline J gene provides the rest. The identical CDR3 is also encoded by other nucleotide sequences in the sample. This rearrangement joins TRBV16 to TRBJ1-6, with D perhaps TRBD1 (5 bases). Germline lookup yields CDR1 KGHSY and CDR2 FQNENV. This CDR3 is 14 amino acids long. The CDR3 region is CASSLSGARSPLHF. Incomplete CDR3 DNA: TGTGCCAGCAGCCTCAGCGGGGCTAGGTCGCCC.

Remarks on this clone: The CDR3 is cut off 3 residues early in the read; its end comes from the germline J gene. The chain carries TRBV19 and TRBJ1-2; unclear D gene. The germline gives CDR1 LNHDA, CDR2 SQIVND (reference sequence). The CDR3 sequence is 15 residues long. CDR3: CASSIKVDLGYDYTF. CDR3 DNA, as far as it was read: TGTGCCAGTAGTATTAAGGTCGATTTGGGCTACGAC.

This clone was seen repeatedly, ten times or more. The read ends 3 residues early relative to the CDR3; the germline J gene fills the gap. The chain combines TRBV19 with TRBJ2-1, with TRBD2 matching 10 bases. The CDR3 consists of 14 residues. Germline trimming cut 7 bases from V and 6 bases from J; bases unmatched to any gene: 6. The germline V gene encodes CDR1 LNHDA and CDR2 SQIVND (reference sequence). The sequenced CDR3 bases are TGTGCCAGTAACTTAGCGGGGGGTCGCAATGAG. Encoded protein: CASNLAGGRNE. The entire CDR3 protein is CASNLAGGRNEQFF. The full variable domain, completed using reference TRBV19 and TRBJ2-1, is DGGITQSPKYLFRKEGQNVTLSCEQNLNHDAMYWYRQDPGQGLRLIYYSQIVNDFQKGDIAEGYSVSREKKESFPLTVTSAQKNPTAFYLCASNLAGGRNEQFFGPGTRLTVL.

This clone was recorded a few times. The read gets to within 3 residues of the CDR3 end, and the germline J gene fills in the rest. V gene TRBV6-4 combines with J gene TRBJ1-6; D not certain. V was trimmed by 3 bases and J by 10 bases, leaving 10 bases between them. CDR1 is MRHNA and CDR2 is SNTAGT in the germline V gene. The CDR3 is 13 residues long. The CDR3 is CASSEGLGSPLHF. The covered CDR3 bases are TGTGCCAGCAGTGAAGGACTTGGCTCACCC.

This clone showed up many times. The read gets to within 3 residues of the CDR3 end, and the germline J gene fills in the rest. V usage is TRBV5-4 and J usage is TRBJ1-3, with D possibly matching TRBD1 (5 bases). Trimming removed 2 bases at V and 2 bases at J, with 11 bases between. The CDR3 extends over 15 amino acids. Germline CDR1 reads SGHNT; CDR2 reads YYREEE (reference sequence). CDR3 residues: CASSFQGWTGNTIYF. CDR3 bases read: TGTGCCAGCAGCTTTCAGGGCTGGACTGGAAACACC.

Note on this clone: The read ends 3 residues early relative to the CDR3; the germline J gene fills the gap. V and J are TRBV6-2 or TRBV6-3 and TRBJ2-5, with D uncertain. This CDR3 comprises 12 residues. Per the germline V gene, CDR1 is MNHEY and CDR2 is SVGEGT. V was cut by 8 bases and J by 3 bases, with 10 bases left in between. Incomplete CDR3 DNA: TGTGCCAGCCTGGCTCCCGAAGAGACC. It encodes CASLAPEET. The entire CDR3 protein reads CASLAPEETQYF.

This clone was counted at least ten times. Sequencing ends 3 residues short of the CDR3 end; the germline J gene provides the rest. The chain employs TRBV7-8 and TRBJ2-2; D possibly corresponds to TRBD2 (6 bases). The CDR3 loop spans 16 amino acids. Deletions cut 5 bases from V and 0 bases from J, with 13 bases between. The germline CDR1 and CDR2 sequences are SGHVS and FQNEAQ. CDR3 DNA, as far as it was read: TGTGCCAGCAGCAGGAAGGGACTTGCGAACACCGGGGAG. Translated: CASSRKGLANTGE. The entire CDR3 sequence reads CASSRKGLANTGELFF.

This clone showed up many times. With the read ending 3 residues before the CDR3 end, the germline J gene is used to fill in that end. This chain connects TRBV18 to TRBJ2-6; possible D gene TRBD1, 5 bases. Germline V gene data show CDR1 as KGHSH and CDR2 as LQKENI. The length of the CDR3 is 16 residues. Trimming shortened V by 3 bases and J by 0 bases, and 9 bases separated the two germline ends. The CDR3 bases that were read are TGTGCCAGCTCACCTTACAGGCACTCTGGGGCCAACGTC. Translated, it gives CASSPYRHSGANV. The full CDR3 reads CASSPYRHSGANVLTF.